These 18 T cell receptor beta chains were all obtained from the same sample, sequenced in a study of blood T cell repertoires in COVID-19. Here immunoSEQ multiplex PCR was the method, and the copy in TCRdb shows in-frame clones only, minus some. The sample comprises around 200,000 clones, around 86% of which are singletons, and around 3.5% rests with the top ten. Material for sequencing was PBMCs or T cells enriched from blood (not recorded which). The receptors shown here come from a woman in her thirties or forties with acute COVID-19.

The J gene is TRBJ1-5, the V gene TRBV9; 8 bases agree with TRBD1. CDR1 and CDR2 from the germline V gene are SGDLS and YYNGEE. The CDR3 is 14 amino acids. V was pared by 3 bases and J by 7 bases, with 6 bases of the junction left unmatched. This CDR3 is CASSEQGGGQPQHF. The CDR3 nucleotides read TGTGCCAGCAGCGAACAGGGGGGAGGACAGCCCCAGCATTTT.

The V and J genes are TRBV7-2 and TRBJ1-1; a weak D match, TRBD1 (6 bases). V lost 1 base and J lost 1, with 10 bases in between. Germline assignment: CDR1 SGHTA and CDR2 FQGNSA. CDR3 length equals 15 residues. The CDR3 coding sequence is TGTGCCAGCAGCTTAGGTGGGACAACGAACACTGAAGCTTTCTTT. Translated, it gives CASSLGGTTNTEAFF.

This clone was picked up a small number of times. V is TRBV5-1 and J is TRBJ1-3; 10 bases fit TRBD1. Looked up from germline, CDR1 is SGHRS and CDR2 is YFSETQ. V was clipped by 3 bases and J by 4 bases; unmatched bases: 4. This CDR3 is 15 amino acids long. Written as DNA, the CDR3 is TGCGCCAGCAGCTGGGGACAGGGGAAAGGAAACACCATATATTTT. Translation gives CASSWGQGKGNTIYF.

In its sample, this clone was seen once. This sequence joins TRBV11-2 and TRBJ2-1; 13 nucleotides align to TRBD2. The CDR3 is 15 amino acids. V dropped 5 bases and J dropped 9; count of bases not matched to a gene: 7. The V gene's germline CDR1 is SGHAT and CDR2 FQNNGV. The chain's CDR3 is CASSVLAGGLVEQFF. CDR3 sequence (DNA): TGTGCCAGCAGCGTACTAGCGGGGGGGCTCGTTGAGCAGTTCTTC.

The J gene is TRBJ1-1, the V gene TRBV7-2, with D perhaps TRBD1 (6 bases). The CDR3 spans 16 residues. The germline V gene has CDR1 SGHTA and CDR2 FQGNSA. V lost 1 base, J lost 1 base, and 13 bases lay in between. The CDR3: CASSLVRGTGNTEAFF. The CDR3 DNA reads as TGTGCCAGCAGCTTAGTAAGGGGGACCGGGAACACTGAAGCTTTCTTT.

V gene TRBV30 combines with J gene TRBJ2-3; D might be TRBD1 (5 bases). The CDR3 has 14 residues. Looked up from germline, CDR1 is GTSNPN and CDR2 is SVGIG (reference sequence). V lost 2 bases, J lost 2 bases, and 11 bases lay in between. The chain's CDR3 is CAWSRTQITDTQYF. The DNA for the CDR3 is TGTGCCTGGAGTCGGACACAAATCACAGATACGCAGTATTTT.

V and J are TRBV12-5 and TRBJ1-1, with a weak D call TRBD1 (6 bases). Germline lookup yields CDR1 LGHNT and CDR2 FRNRAP. Trimming left V 1 base short and J 0 bases short, with 12 bases between. The CDR3 totals 16 residues. The chain's CDR3 is CASGLGRRGLNTEAFF. DNA for the CDR3: TGTGCTAGTGGTTTGGGCCGCAGGGGACTGAACACTGAAGCTTTCTTT.

This clone was seen only a few times. V gene TRBV14 combines with J gene TRBJ1-1; D is perhaps TRBD1 (5 bases). The CDR3 runs to 16 residues. V was clipped by 4 bases and J by 4 bases, with 19 bases between them. Per germline, CDR1 SGHDN and CDR2 FVKESK. The CDR3 loop is CASSRVPQGVGTEAFF. CDR3 nucleotide sequence: TGTGCCAGCAGCCGCGTTCCCCAGGGCGTTGGCACTGAAGCTTTCTTT.

The chain carries TRBV11-2 and TRBJ2-7, with TRBD1 as a possible D gene (6 bases). The V end was cut by 3 bases, the J end by 0 bases, with 15 bases between. Per germline, CDR1 SGHAT and CDR2 FQNNGV. The CDR3 totals 16 residues. For the CDR3, the DNA is TGTGCCAGCAGCTTTTATACAGGGTCCAACTCCTACGAGCAGTACTTC. This encodes CASSFYTGSNSYEQYF.

V and J are TRBV23-1 and TRBJ2-1; D ambiguous. TRBV23-1 is an open reading frame whose function is uncertain. This CDR3 spans 18 amino acids. V shed 6 bases and J shed 0 bases, with 21 bases lying between them. CDR3 amino acids: CASSPLGLDSSSYNEQFF. DNA for the CDR3: TGCGCCAGCAGCCCGCTTGGCCTCGACTCAAGCTCCTACAATGAGCAGTTCTTC.

V usage is TRBV18 and J usage is TRBJ1-1; 7 bases line up with TRBD1. This CDR3 spans 15 amino acids. The V and J ends lost 3 bases and 4 bases, in that order; junction bases with no gene match: 8. Germline loops: CDR1 KGHSH, CDR2 LQKENI. This chain's CDR3 is CASSPTVQGSTEAFF. The DNA of the CDR3 is TGTGCCAGCTCACCGACCGTACAGGGGAGCACTGAAGCTTTCTTT.

This clone was seen only once. This sequence joins TRBV21-1 and TRBJ1-2; the table's D call, TRBD1, was not checked against the DNA. TRBV21-1 is a documented pseudogene. The CDR3 totals 10 residues. DNA of the CDR3: TGTGCCAGCAGCATCAATGGCTACACCTTC. Translated, it gives CASSINGYTF.

The chain employs TRBV2 and TRBJ1-1, with unresolved D. The V gene's germline CDR1 is SNHLY and CDR2 FYNNEI. The CDR3 is made up of 11 amino acids. The germline V and J ends were trimmed by 3 bases and 6 bases, with 5 bases remaining between them. The CDR3 DNA reads as TGTGCCAGCAGTGACGGGGCTGAAGCTTTCTTT. Translation gives CASSDGAEAFF.

This clone was detected a few times. The chain recombines TRBV14 with TRBJ2-6; weak D call: TRBD1 (6 bases). The CDR3 has 15 amino acids. Germline V gene sequence: CDR1 SGHDN, CDR2 FVKESK. Deletions cut 1 base from V and 8 bases from J, with 12 bases between. This CDR3 reads CASSQGLRDTNVLTF. DNA of the CDR3: TGTGCCAGCAGCCAAGGTCTCCGGGACACCAACGTCCTGACTTTC.

The rearrangement links TRBV4-3 to TRBJ1-2; weak D call: TRBD1 (5 bases). This CDR3 spans 13 amino acids. With 3 bases removed from V and 4 bases from J, the gap between germline ends came to 9 bases. Per germline, CDR1 LGHNA and CDR2 YSLEER. CDR3 amino acids: CASSQGTSYGYTF. Here the CDR3 DNA reads TGCGCCAGCAGCCAGGGGACTTCCTATGGCTACACCTTC.

This chain joins TRBV19 and TRBJ1-5, with D hard to call. Trimming stripped 3 bases from V and 3 bases from J, with 9 bases between. The germline V gene has CDR1 LNHDA and CDR2 SQIVND (reference sequence). There are 14 residues in the CDR3. The CDR3 is CASSISTTNQPQHF. CDR3 DNA: TGTGCCAGTAGTATCTCGACTACCAATCAGCCCCAGCATTTT.

V gene TRBV6-1 combines with J gene TRBJ1-2; the D gene is possibly TRBD1 (6 bases). Trimming took 1 base from V and 4 from J, leaving 10 bases between them. Germline V gene sequence: CDR1 MNHNS, CDR2 SASEGT. The CDR3 spans 14 residues. CDR3 amino acids: CASSEGQVAYGYTF. The DNA of the CDR3 is TGTGCCAGCAGTGAAGGACAGGTAGCCTATGGCTACACCTTC.

The genes are TRBV19 and TRBJ1-5; TRBD1 aligns across 8 bases. Trimming took 4 bases from V and 5 from J; bases not matched to a gene: 10. The germline gives CDR1 LNHDA, CDR2 SQIVND (reference sequence). The CDR3 spans 16 residues. CDR3 in amino acids: CASSTRRTGTDQPQHF. DNA for the CDR3: TGTGCCAGTAGTACCCGAAGGACAGGGACGGATCAGCCCCAGCATTTT. Complete variable domain (other parts from reference TRBV19 and TRBJ1-5): DGGITQSPKYLFRKEGQNVTLSCEQNLNHDAMYWYRQDPGQGLRLIYYSQIVNDFQKGDIAEGYSVSREKKESFPLTVTSAQKNPTAFYLCASSTRRTGTDQPQHFGDGTRLSIL.